This entry lists 19 T cell receptor beta chains sequenced from one sample in a study of glioma-infiltrating T cells. The iRepertoire nested amplicon-rescue multiplex PCR amplified TCR alpha and beta CDR3s from RNA. TCRdb re-called the multiplex PCR reads through MiXCR, storing one row per CDR3 protein. Found here are 150,000 or so distinct CDR3 sequences, 35% to 50% of them singletons; the top ten hold 20% to 25%. Material for sequencing was glioma tissue, nonneoplastic brain tissue, or PBMCs (not recorded which). Receptor source: a human donor with low-grade glioma or glioblastoma, undergoing nonglioma brain surgery, or in good health (not recorded which).

This clonotype was seen more than once but under ten times. The chain recombines TRBV25-1 with TRBJ2-7; tentatively, D is TRBD1 (5 bases). Germline assignment: CDR1 MGHDK and CDR2 SYGVNS. CDR3 length equals 11 residues. Trimming pared 2 bases from V and 9 bases from J, leaving 8 bases between. DNA for the CDR3: TGTGCCAGCAGTGAAGGGGCGGTGCAGTACTTC. It encodes CASSEGAVQYF.

Regarding this clonotype: One end of the junction varies from germline; a read error may be responsible. The V gene is TRBV3-1, the J gene TRBJ2-5; D remains unclear. The CDR3 covers 13 residues. From germline, CDR1 is LGHDT and CDR2 YNNKEL (reference sequence). The CDR3 region is CASTYAIQETKYF. DNA for the CDR3: TGTGCCAGCACTTACGCGATCCAAGAGACCAAGTACTTC.

This clonotype was seen a few times. This sequence joins TRBV27 and TRBJ1-2; maybe TRBD1 (6 bases). Looked up from germline, CDR1 is MNHEY and CDR2 is SMNVEV (reference sequence). The germline V and J ends were trimmed by 5 bases and 4 bases, with 14 bases remaining between them. This CDR3 comprises 14 residues. The CDR3 loop is CASSLRDIGYGYTF. The CDR3 region has the DNA TGTGCCAGCAGTCTCCGGGACATCGGCTATGGCTACACCTTC.

Comment on this clonotype: The junction shows a germline mismatch at one end, possibly a read error. CDR3 DNA sequence: TGTGCCAGCAGCCAAGATAGCGGGAGTCACAATGAGGAGTTCTTC. Residues: CASSQDSGSHNEEFF. The chain couples TRBV3-1 to TRBJ2-1; 9 bases align to TRBD2. CDR1 and CDR2 from the germline V gene are LGHDT and YNNKEL (reference sequence). The CDR3 is 15 amino acids.

This clonotype was detected ten times or more. V gene TRBV7-9 combines with J gene TRBJ2-3; D call uncertain. Trimming stripped 4 bases from V and 2 bases from J, with 4 bases between. This CDR3 is built from 12 residues. The germline CDR1 and CDR2 sequences are SEHNR and FQNEAQ (reference sequence). The CDR3, as DNA: TGTGCCAGCAGCTCGAACACAGATACGCAGTATTTT. Translated: CASSSNTDTQYF.

The chain links TRBV6-1 to TRBJ1-6; D might be TRBD1 (6 bases). This CDR3 region has 17 residues. The germline CDR1 and CDR2 sequences are MNHNS and SASEGT. V lost 6 bases to trimming and J lost 7 bases, with 22 bases between them. DNA of the CDR3: TGTGCCAGCAGCGTAGGAGGAGGGGGGACCGAAAATTCACCCCTCCACTTT. Translation gives CASSVGGGGTENSPLHF.

The gene calls are TRBV5-1 and TRBJ2-7; D is unresolved. Deletions cut 2 bases from V and 1 base from J, with 7 bases between. Per the germline V gene, CDR1 is SGHRS and CDR2 is YFSETQ. This CDR3 has 13 residues. Here the CDR3 reads CASSLATSYEQYF. CDR3 DNA sequence: TGCGCCAGCAGCTTAGCCACATCCTACGAGCAGTACTTC.

The chain links TRBV4-3 to TRBJ1-2; 7 bases align to TRBD1. Germline CDR1 LGHNA, CDR2 YSLEER. V lost 3 bases and J lost 4; bases outside the gene matches: 5. CDR3 length equals 14 residues. This CDR3 reads CASSQGQTSYGYTF. CDR3 in DNA: TGCGCCAGCAGCCAGGGACAGACCTCCTATGGCTACACCTTC.

The chain links TRBV20-1 to TRBJ2-3; possibly TRBD1 for D (5 bases). Germline assignment: CDR1 DFQATT and CDR2 SNEGSKA (reference sequence). This CDR3 has 14 residues. The V end was cut by 5 bases, the J end by 2 bases, with 14 bases between. Here the CDR3 reads CSALDTLVTDTQYF. The CDR3 DNA sequence: TGCAGTGCTCTGGACACCTTAGTCACAGATACGCAGTATTTT.

The V call is TRBV4-2, the J call TRBJ1-2; TRBD1 aligns across 10 bases. The CDR3 length is 16 residues. The germline gives CDR1 LGHNA, CDR2 YNFKEQ. V trimming: 4 bases; J trimming: 0 bases; junction bases outside the gene matches: 5. CDR3 nucleotide sequence: TGTGCCAGCAGCCTCGACAGGGGGCTAGCTAACTATGGCTACACCTTC. As protein: CASSLDRGLANYGYTF.

The V gene is TRBV5-4, the J gene TRBJ2-3, with TRBD1 identical over 10 bases. CDR1 is SGHNT, CDR2 YYREEE, per germline (reference sequence). Trimming at V came to 3 bases and at J to 4 bases, leaving 2 bases not matched to a gene. The CDR3 consists of 14 residues. CDR3 region: CASSSGTGADTQYF. CDR3 sequence (DNA): TGTGCCAGCAGCTCCGGGACAGGGGCAGATACGCAGTATTTT. Full variable domain (outside the CDR3, taken from reference TRBV5-4 and TRBJ2-3): ETGVTQSPTHLIKTRGQQVTLRCSSQSGHNTVSWYQQALGQGPQFIFQYYREEENGRGNFPPRFSGLQFPNYSSELNVNALELDDSALYLCASSSGTGADTQYFGPGTRLTVL.

The V call is TRBV6-6, the J call TRBJ2-7; 10 nucleotides align to TRBD1. Germline V gene lookup returns CDR1 MNHNY and CDR2 SVGAGI (reference sequence). This CDR3 has 15 residues. Trimming cost V 2 bases and J 0 bases; bases outside gene matches: 1. As DNA, the CDR3 is TGTGCCAGCAGTTACAGGGACAGGGGCTCCTACGAGCAGTACTTC. Its protein product is CASSYRDRGSYEQYF.

The gene calls are TRBV6-1 and TRBJ2-3; D is perhaps TRBD1 or TRBD2 (5 bases each). CDR1 is MNHNS, CDR2 SASEGT, per germline. The CDR3 is 15 amino acids. The ends were cut back, 0 bases at V and 9 bases at J, with 16 bases in the middle. The CDR3 nucleotides are TGTGCCAGCAGTGAAGCTAGGGACCTCGCAGGAACGCAGTATTTT. This sequence encodes CASSEARDLAGTQYF.

V is TRBV28 and J is TRBJ1-1; D call uncertain. Trimming took off 2 bases at V and 1 base at J, with 14 bases between the two ends. Germline V gives CDR1 MDHEN, CDR2 SYDVKM. The CDR3 covers 16 residues. In nucleotides, the CDR3 is TGTGCCAGCAGTTTAGGAGGGTTTCCCCAGAACACTGAAGCTTTCTTT. This sequence encodes CASSLGGFPQNTEAFF.

CDR3 sequence (DNA): TGTGCCATCAGTTCTCGACAGGGGCGCTACACCTTC. Its translation: CAISSRQGRYTF. J is TRBJ1-2 and V is TRBV10-3, with 8 positions matching TRBD1. CDR3 length: 12 amino acids. CDR1 and CDR2 from the germline V gene are ENHRY and SYGVKD. V lost 5 bases, J lost 9 bases, and 5 bases stayed unmatched.

This clonotype was found many times. The V call is TRBV7-6, the J call TRBJ2-7; D remains unclear. V was cut by 5 bases and J by 6 bases, with 14 bases left in between. CDR3 length: 13 residues. Germline assignment: CDR1 SGHVS and CDR2 FNYEAQ. As DNA, the CDR3 is TGTGCCAGCAGCCGAAGCGAATCGGGCGAGCAGTACTTC. This translates into CASSRSESGEQYF.

The V call is TRBV12-3 or TRBV12-4, the J call TRBJ2-7, with D uncertain. The CDR3 has 13 amino acids. The ends were cut back, 7 bases at V and 3 bases at J, with 13 bases in the middle. The CDR3 nucleotides are TGTGCCAGCACCACTCAGGAGTTCTACGAGCAGTACTTC. Translated, it gives CASTTQEFYEQYF.

About this clonotype itself: At one end, the junction sequence differs from germline, possibly due to a read error. The V gene is TRBV6-2 or TRBV6-3, the J gene TRBJ1-1; D possibly corresponds to TRBD1 (5 bases). CDR3 length: 13 amino acids. The V gene's germline CDR1 is MNHEY and CDR2 SVGEGT. CDR3 sequence reads: CASRPGGNTGAFF. The CDR3 DNA reads as TGTGCCAGCAGACCCGGGGGAAACACTGGAGCTTTCTTT.

The rearrangement uses TRBV9 and TRBJ2-3, with TRBD2 identical over 10 bases. Germline values: CDR1 SGDLS, CDR2 YYNGEE. V lost 4 bases, J lost 4 bases, and 9 bases stayed unmatched. The CDR3 is made up of 16 amino acids. The CDR3 region is CASSPTLAGSSDTQYF. CDR3 DNA: TGTGCCAGCAGCCCGACACTAGCGGGATCATCAGATACGCAGTATTTT.